The next 17 T cell receptor beta chains were all read from a single sample in a study of T-cell reconstitution after alpha-beta-depleted transplantation in children. During its preparation, the TCRbeta library received unique molecular identifiers. TCRdb re-derived calls from the PCR reads in MiXCR, one entry per CDR3 protein. The data show about 980,000 distinct CDR3 sequences, with about 29% seen just once and more than 25% held by the top ten. The sequencing used PBMCs, mostly from graft donor cells, collected 360 days after TCRalphabeta/CD19-depleted stem cell transplant. The receptors stem from a boy under two years old who had a stem cell transplant for SCID, so the T cells may come from the graft donor.

This clonotype turned up a few times. The rearrangement uses TRBV5-1 and TRBJ1-1, with D possibly TRBD1 on 6 matching bases. Trimming pared 5 bases from V and 2 bases from J, leaving 19 bases between. The germline CDR1 and CDR2 sequences are SGHRS and YFSETQ. This CDR3 comprises 16 residues. CDR3 region: CASSLGGTSRNTEAFF. As DNA, the CDR3 is TGCGCCAGCAGTTTAGGGGGAACCTCGAGAAACACTGAAGCTTTCTTT.

This chain joins TRBV20-1 and TRBJ2-2; D tentatively reads TRBD1 or TRBD2 (5 bases each). The CDR3 totals 13 residues. Trimming shortened V by 0 bases and J by 5 bases, and 7 bases separated the two germline ends. Germline CDR1 DFQATT, CDR2 SNEGSKA (reference sequence). The DNA of the CDR3 is TGCAGTGCTAGAGATTGGGGGACCGGGGAGCTGTTTTTT. Its protein is CSARDWGTGELFF.

This sequence joins TRBV11-2 and TRBJ2-1; D not resolved. This CDR3 spans 12 amino acids. CDR1 SGHAT and CDR2 FQNNGV come from the germline V gene. The V and J ends lost 5 bases and 7 bases respectively, with 9 bases between them. As DNA, the CDR3 is TGTGCCAGCAGCGGGCAGTTGAATGAGCAGTTCTTC. This sequence encodes CASSGQLNEQFF.

Only a few counts were recorded for this clonotype. This chain joins TRBV12-3 or TRBV12-4 and TRBJ1-4, with D unresolved. The CDR3 is 15 residues long. V lost 3 bases and J 7 bases, leaving 15 bases between the germline ends. The CDR3 bases are TGTGCCAGCAGTTTGAGCGGAATCATCGGTGAAAAACTGTTTTTT. This codes for CASSLSGIIGEKLFF.

As regards this clonotype: With a much larger clone just one base away, this may be a read error. The rearrangement joins TRBV6-5 to TRBJ1-5, with D unclear. With 0 bases removed from V and 2 bases from J, the gap between germline ends came to 5 bases. The CDR3 totals 14 residues. The germline gives CDR1 MNHEY, CDR2 SVGAGI. The CDR3 protein is CASSYSSGNQPQHF. The CDR3 DNA reads as TGTGCCAGCAGTTACTCGAGTGGCAATCAGCCCCAGCATTTT.

This rearrangement joins TRBV15 to TRBJ2-1; 8 bases map to TRBD2. CDR1 and CDR2 from the germline V gene are LNHNV and YYDKDF (reference sequence). V was clipped by 9 bases and J by 10 bases; unmatched bases: 5. The CDR3 length is 11 residues. This CDR3 reads CATGRGGEQFF. CDR3 DNA sequence: TGTGCCACTGGTCGGGGGGGCGAGCAGTTCTTC.

This clonotype was detected a few times. The chain combines TRBV12-3 or TRBV12-4 with TRBJ2-5; 8 bases line up with TRBD2. The CDR3 loop spans 15 amino acids. The trim removed 5 bases at V and 6 bases at J, leaving 11 bases unmatched. The CDR3 sequence is CASSRGGEVRQTQYF. For the CDR3, the DNA is TGTGCCAGCAGTCGGGGGGGGGAGGTACGACAGACCCAGTACTTC.

Only a few counts were recorded for this clonotype. The rearrangement links TRBV9 to TRBJ2-5, with TRBD1 matching 7 bases. V dropped 0 bases and J dropped 3; count of bases not matched to a gene: 5. This CDR3 has 15 residues. Germline V gives CDR1 SGDLS, CDR2 YYNGEE. The CDR3 DNA is TGTGCCAGCAGCGTAGCTCCGGGACAGAAAGAGACCCAGTACTTC. Protein: CASSVAPGQKETQYF.

This clonotype was detected a few times. The chain recombines TRBV29-1 with TRBJ1-2; D call uncertain. The germline V gene has CDR1 SQVTM and CDR2 ANQGSEA. This CDR3 comprises 12 residues. Trimming took 4 bases from V and 7 from J, leaving 13 bases between them. CDR3 in amino acids: CSVGDSEGGYTF. Written as DNA, the CDR3 is TGCAGCGTTGGTGACTCCGAGGGTGGCTACACCTTC.

V gene TRBV20-1 combines with J gene TRBJ2-1; 9 bases are shared with TRBD1. The CDR3 covers 15 residues. Germline assignment: CDR1 DFQATT and CDR2 SNEGSKA (reference sequence). The J segment lost 6 bases and the V segment lost 4 bases, leaving 10 bases of the junction unmatched. CDR3 protein: CSANPGQGIVNEQFF. Written as DNA, the CDR3 is TGCAGTGCTAACCCGGGACAGGGAATTGTCAATGAGCAGTTCTTC.

This clonotype was seen only once. This chain uses TRBV27 with TRBJ2-1, with TRBD2 identical over 8 bases. From germline, CDR1 is MNHEY and CDR2 SMNVEV (reference sequence). CDR3 length: 17 amino acids. The V and J ends lost 4 bases and 0 bases, in that order; junction bases with no gene match: 8. CDR3 in DNA: TGTGCCAGCAGTTCCGTCAGCGGGGGTAGCTCCTACAATGAGCAGTTCTTC. This sequence encodes CASSSVSGGSSYNEQFF.

The chain combines TRBV5-1 with TRBJ2-7, with 8 positions matching TRBD1. Germline V gene lookup returns CDR1 SGHRS and CDR2 YFSETQ. The CDR3 loop spans 15 amino acids. V trimming: 4 bases; J trimming: 3 bases; junction bases outside the gene matches: 9. The CDR3 DNA reads as TGCGCCAGCAGCAAAAAGTCGGGACAGGACTACGAGCAGTACTTC. It specifies CASSKKSGQDYEQYF. The full variable domain, completed using reference TRBV5-1 and TRBJ2-7, is KAGVTQTPRYLIKTRGQQVTLSCSPISGHRSVSWYQQTPGQGLQFLFEYFSETQRNKGNFPGRFSGRQFSNSRSEMNVSTLELGDSALYLCASSKKSGQDYEQYFGPGTRLTVT.

V gene TRBV5-5 combines with J gene TRBJ2-7, with D possibly TRBD2 on 6 matching bases. Germline lookup yields CDR1 SGHKS and CDR2 YYEKEE (reference sequence). Trimming took off 4 bases at V and 5 bases at J, with 16 bases between the two ends. The CDR3 sequence is 14 residues long. For the CDR3, the DNA is TGTGCCAGCAGCCGGGGGACGGGGCGGGACGAGCAGTACTTC. This translates into CASSRGTGRDEQYF.

CDR3 DNA sequence: TGTGCCTGGAGTGTAGGGGTGGCCGGGGAGCTGTTTTTT. This sequence encodes CAWSVGVAGELFF. The chain uses TRBV30 and TRBJ2-2, with D possibly TRBD1 on 5 matching bases. Trimming took 0 bases from V and 6 from J, leaving 8 bases between them. In germline, CDR1 is GTSNPN, CDR2 SVGIG (reference sequence). The CDR3 sequence is 13 residues long.

The sample holds a few counts of this clonotype. The chain uses TRBV7-9 and TRBJ2-1; D may match TRBD1 or TRBD2 (5 bases each). Deletions cut 0 bases from V and 5 bases from J, with 14 bases between. Germline V CDR1 and CDR2: SEHNR, FQNEAQ (reference sequence). The CDR3 is 16 residues long. Written as DNA, the CDR3 is TGTGCCAGCAGCTTAGCGTGGGGGTTCGAAAACAATGAGCAGTTCTTC. As protein: CASSLAWGFENNEQFF.

Only a few counts were recorded for this clonotype. The chain links TRBV4-2 to TRBJ2-3; D is unresolved. The CDR3 contains 15 residues. The V and J ends lost 0 bases and 6 bases respectively, with 13 bases between them. Per the germline V gene, CDR1 is LGHNA and CDR2 is YNFKEQ. The CDR3 DNA sequence: TGTGCCAGCAGCCAAGAAGGGCTGGACCCGGATACGCAGTATTTT. It translates to CASSQEGLDPDTQYF.

The chain carries TRBV4-1 and TRBJ2-1, with 8 bases identical to TRBD1. The V gene end was trimmed by 0 bases and the J gene end by 6 bases; junction bases not matched to a gene: 4. This CDR3 region has 15 residues. In germline, CDR1 is MGHRA, CDR2 YSYEKL. CDR3 nucleotide sequence: TGCGCCAGCAGCCAAGATTTGGACAGGGTCAATGAGCAGTTCTTC. This sequence encodes CASSQDLDRVNEQFF.